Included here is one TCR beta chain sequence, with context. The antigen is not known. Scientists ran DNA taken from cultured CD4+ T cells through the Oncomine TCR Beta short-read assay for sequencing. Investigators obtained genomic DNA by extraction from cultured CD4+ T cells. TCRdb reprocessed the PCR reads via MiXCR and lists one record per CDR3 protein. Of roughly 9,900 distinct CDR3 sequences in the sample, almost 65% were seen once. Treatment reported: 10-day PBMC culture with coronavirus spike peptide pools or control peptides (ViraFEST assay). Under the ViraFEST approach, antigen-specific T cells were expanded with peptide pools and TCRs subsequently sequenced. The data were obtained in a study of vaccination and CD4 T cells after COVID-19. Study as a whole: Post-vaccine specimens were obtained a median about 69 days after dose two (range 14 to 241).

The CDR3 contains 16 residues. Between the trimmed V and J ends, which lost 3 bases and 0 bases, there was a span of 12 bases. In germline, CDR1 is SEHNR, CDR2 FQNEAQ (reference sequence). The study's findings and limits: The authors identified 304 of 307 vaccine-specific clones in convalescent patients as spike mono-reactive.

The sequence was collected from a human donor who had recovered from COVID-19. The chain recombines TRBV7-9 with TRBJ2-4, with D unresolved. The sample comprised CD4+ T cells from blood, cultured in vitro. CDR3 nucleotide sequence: TGTGCCAGCAGCTTGGCGCTGGGCCTAGCCAAAAACATTCAGTACTTC. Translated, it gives CASSLALGLAKNIQYF. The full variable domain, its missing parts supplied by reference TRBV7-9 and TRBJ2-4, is DTGVSQNPRHKITKRGQNVTFRCDPISEHNRLYWYRQTLGQGPEFLTYFQNEAQLEKSRLLSDRFSAERPKGSFSTLEIQRTEQGDSAMYLCASSLALGLAKNIQYFGAGTRLSVL.